This T cell receptor beta chain was observed in a study of response to subunit inactivated influenza vaccine. The study, taken as a whole, reports: Each seasonal influenza vaccination recruits few new T cells, the authors suggested.

TCRdb processed the RT-PCR reads anew with MiXCR; each CDR3 protein has one entry. The table includes approximately 500,000 distinct CDR3 sequences, 12% to 15% detected once. This clonotype was observed a handful of times. Its target is unknown. Per the germline V gene, CDR1 is LGHNA and CDR2 is YSLEER. CDR3 length: 15 amino acids. V was clipped by 4 bases and J by 7 bases, with 14 bases between them. This clonotype originated in a man aged 45 to 65 who received an inactivated influenza vaccine. This material consisted of PBMCs from blood, taken less than 13 days after vaccination. V is TRBV4-3 and J is TRBJ1-6; perhaps TRBD1 as D (6 bases). The DNA for the CDR3 is TGCGCCAGCAGCCCGGGACACCCGGGGAATTCACCCCTCCACTTT. The encoded protein is CASSPGHPGNSPLHF.